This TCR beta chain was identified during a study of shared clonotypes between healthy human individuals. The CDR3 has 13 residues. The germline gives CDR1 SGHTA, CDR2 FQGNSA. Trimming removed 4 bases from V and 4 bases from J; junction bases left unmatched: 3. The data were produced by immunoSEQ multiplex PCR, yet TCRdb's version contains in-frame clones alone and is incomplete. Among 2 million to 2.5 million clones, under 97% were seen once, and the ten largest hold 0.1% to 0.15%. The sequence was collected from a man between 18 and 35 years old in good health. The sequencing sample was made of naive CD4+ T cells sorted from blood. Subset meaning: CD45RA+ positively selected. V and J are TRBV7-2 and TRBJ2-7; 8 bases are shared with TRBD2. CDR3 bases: TGTGCCAGCAGCTCTCGACTAGCGTACGAGCAGTACTTC. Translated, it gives CASSSRLAYEQYF.